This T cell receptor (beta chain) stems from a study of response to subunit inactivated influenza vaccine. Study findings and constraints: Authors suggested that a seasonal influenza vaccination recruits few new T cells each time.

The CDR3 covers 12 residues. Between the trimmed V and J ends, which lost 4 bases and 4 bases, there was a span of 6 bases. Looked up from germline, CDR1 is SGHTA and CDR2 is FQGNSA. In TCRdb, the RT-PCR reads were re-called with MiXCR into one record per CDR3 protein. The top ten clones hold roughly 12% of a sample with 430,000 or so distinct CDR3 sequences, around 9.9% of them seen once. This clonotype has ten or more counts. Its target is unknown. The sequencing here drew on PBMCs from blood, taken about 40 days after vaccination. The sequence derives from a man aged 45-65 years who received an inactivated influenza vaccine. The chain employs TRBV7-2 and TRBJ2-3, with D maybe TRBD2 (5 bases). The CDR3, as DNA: TGTGCCAGCAGCTCCGGGGCAGATACGCAGTATTTT. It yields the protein CASSSGADTQYF.